Below, 23 T cell receptor beta chains from the same sample are listed, as sequenced in a study of blood T cell repertoires in COVID-19. The assay was immunoSEQ multiplex PCR, and TCRdb's table has in-frame clones only and misses some. The sample lists under 200,000 clones, approximately 83% occurring once. The sequencing input was peripheral blood. Every receptor here comes from a human donor with acute or convalescent COVID-19. The donor label of this sample is uncertain.

The gene calls are TRBV7-8 and TRBJ1-5, with 9 positions matching TRBD1. Germline trimming cut 5 bases from V and 1 base from J; bases unmatched to any gene: 6. The CDR3 has 16 residues. Germline CDR1 is SGHVS and CDR2 is FQNEAQ. CDR3 in amino acids: CASSRTGQGSNQPQHF. In DNA form, the CDR3 reads TGTGCCAGCAGCAGGACGGGACAGGGAAGCAATCAGCCCCAGCATTTT.

The V gene is TRBV14, the J gene TRBJ2-1; D ambiguous. CDR1 is SGHDN, CDR2 FVKESK, per germline. The ends were cut back, 2 bases at V and 9 bases at J, with 11 bases in the middle. CDR3 length: 13 residues. CDR3 nucleotides: TGTGCCAGCAGCCAATCGAGGAGTGGTGAGCAGTTCTTC. It yields the protein CASSQSRSGEQFF.

This chain links TRBV7-6 with TRBJ1-6; D gene ambiguous. Per the germline V gene, CDR1 is SGHVS and CDR2 is FNYEAQ. Between the trimmed V and J ends, which lost 5 bases and 0 bases, there was a span of 5 bases. This CDR3 comprises 14 residues. This CDR3 reads CASSTSSYNSPLHF. The CDR3 DNA reads as TGTGCCAGCAGCACGAGCTCCTATAATTCACCCCTCCACTTT.

The chain is built from TRBV7-9 and TRBJ1-1; weak D call: TRBD1 (5 bases). Per the germline V gene, CDR1 is SEHNR and CDR2 is FQNEAQ (reference sequence). V was pared by 5 bases and J by 4 bases, with 8 bases between. The CDR3 sequence is 12 residues long. The DNA for the CDR3 is TGTGCCAGCAGCCTGGACATCACTGAAGCTTTCTTT. Protein product: CASSLDITEAFF.

The chain combines TRBV5-1 with TRBJ2-1; TRBD1 matches at 7 bases. The CDR3 consists of 14 residues. Germline CDR1 reads SGHRS; CDR2 reads YFSETQ. The trim removed 0 bases at V and 4 bases at J, leaving 1 base unmatched. The CDR3 sequence is CASSLDRGYNEQFF. DNA for the CDR3: TGCGCCAGCAGCTTGGACAGGGGTTACAATGAGCAGTTCTTC.

This clone is a singleton in its sample. The identical CDR3 is also encoded by other nucleotide sequences in the sample. This chain joins TRBV12-3 or TRBV12-4 and TRBJ1-1; no reliable D call. The CDR3 spans 12 residues. V dropped 3 bases and J dropped 4 bases, with 6 bases sitting between them. CDR3 DNA sequence: TGTGCCAGCAGTTTGGCGGGCACTGAAGCTTTCTTT. Translating it yields CASSLAGTEAFF.

The rearrangement uses TRBV27 and TRBJ1-5; TRBD1 matches at 8 bases. The J segment lost 4 bases and the V segment lost 6 bases, leaving 5 bases of the junction unmatched. Germline V gives CDR1 MNHEY, CDR2 SMNVEV (reference sequence). The length of the CDR3 is 14 residues. The CDR3 protein is CASRRTGNNQPQHF. CDR3 in DNA: TGTGCCAGCAGGCGGACAGGGAATAATCAGCCCCAGCATTTT.

The chain is built from TRBV16 and TRBJ1-1; no reliable D call. Germline V gene lookup returns CDR1 KGHSY and CDR2 FQNENV. V was pared by 1 base and J by 4 bases, with 10 bases between. The CDR3 runs to 14 residues. Written as DNA, the CDR3 is TGTGCCAGCAGCCAATTTGTAGAAGTCACTGAAGCTTTCTTT. It yields the protein CASSQFVEVTEAFF. The whole variable domain, filled in from reference TRBV16 and TRBJ1-1, reads GEEVAQTPKHLVRGEGQKAKLYCAPIKGHSYVFWYQQVLKNEFKFLISFQNENVFDETGMPKERFSAKCLPNSPCSLEIQATKLEDSAVYFCASSQFVEVTEAFFGQGTRLTVV.

V usage is TRBV11-2 and J usage is TRBJ2-5; 8 positions agree with TRBD2. The V gene end was trimmed by 0 bases and the J gene end by 5 bases; junction bases not matched to a gene: 5. The CDR3 runs 15 residues. Germline-derived CDR1 and CDR2 are SGHAT and FQNNGV. The DNA for the CDR3 is TGTGCCAGCAGCTTAGACGGGAGGGCCGGGGAGACCCAGTACTTC. Protein sequence: CASSLDGRAGETQYF.

V is TRBV28 and J is TRBJ1-6; TRBD1 matches at 10 bases. V was clipped by 8 bases and J by 9 bases; unmatched bases: 16. In germline, CDR1 is MDHEN, CDR2 SYDVKM. The CDR3 covers 17 residues. The CDR3 reads CASLPPGQGLLSSPLHF. As DNA, the CDR3 is TGTGCCAGCCTCCCTCCGGGACAGGGGCTTTTGAGTTCACCCCTCCACTTT.

The chain links TRBV28 to TRBJ1-3, with D perhaps TRBD1 (6 bases). Germline lookup yields CDR1 MDHEN and CDR2 SYDVKM. This CDR3 comprises 14 residues. Trimming removed 3 bases at V and 3 bases at J, with 9 bases between. CDR3 sequence (DNA): TGTGCCAGCAGTTTGGGGGCGGGTGGAAACACCATATATTTT. Translating it yields CASSLGAGGNTIYF.

The V and J genes are TRBV29-1 and TRBJ1-1; no reliable D call. CDR1 and CDR2 (germline): SQVTM, ANQGSEA. Trimming pared 4 bases from V and 4 bases from J, leaving 10 bases between. The CDR3 is 12 amino acids. CDR3 in amino acids: CSVVALTTEAFF. In nucleotides, the CDR3 is TGCAGCGTTGTAGCTCTAACCACTGAAGCTTTCTTT.

V and J are TRBV6-5 and TRBJ1-1, with 10 bases identical to TRBD1. Trimming cost V 5 bases and J 3 bases; bases outside gene matches: 6. The germline V gene encodes CDR1 MNHEY and CDR2 SVGAGI. The CDR3 is 15 residues long. CDR3 amino acids: CASSLTGGWYTEAFF. The CDR3 DNA reads TGTGCCAGCAGTCTGACAGGGGGCTGGTACACTGAAGCTTTCTTT.

The chain couples TRBV3-1 (or the pseudogene TRBV3-2) to TRBJ2-7, with a weak D call TRBD2 (6 bases). The CDR3 covers 13 residues. V was pared by 1 base and J by 6 bases, with 10 bases between. The V gene's germline CDR1 is LGHDT and CDR2 YNNKEL (reference sequence). This chain's CDR3 is CASSQAGRSEQYF. DNA for the CDR3: TGTGCCAGCAGCCAAGCCGGGAGAAGCGAGCAGTACTTC.

The chain is built from TRBV3-1 (or the pseudogene TRBV3-2) and TRBJ1-2; no clear D gene. V dropped 3 bases and J dropped 1 base, with 15 bases sitting between them. The CDR3 contains 16 residues. In germline, CDR1 is LGHDT, CDR2 YNNKEL (reference sequence). The CDR3 loop is CASSQGGVFGNYGYTF. Written as DNA, the CDR3 is TGTGCCAGCAGCCAGGGCGGGGTTTTCGGTAACTATGGCTACACCTTC.

The gene calls are TRBV7-3 and TRBJ1-1, with TRBD1 matching 12 bases. Germline CDR1 is SGHTA and CDR2 is FQGTGA. After removal of 5 bases from V and 4 bases from J, the junction contained 8 bases not matched to a gene. The CDR3 totals 16 residues. The CDR3 sequence is CASSPGTGGSGTEAFF. The CDR3 DNA sequence: TGTGCCAGCAGCCCGGGGACAGGGGGCTCCGGCACTGAAGCTTTCTTT.

The V gene is TRBV18, the J gene TRBJ2-3; a possible D gene is TRBD2 (5 bases). The CDR3 contains 17 residues. Trimming left V 1 base short and J 1 base short, with 15 bases between. Looked up from germline, CDR1 is KGHSH and CDR2 is LQKENI. The CDR3 sequence: CASSPQSGSTGTDTQYF. As DNA, the CDR3 is TGTGCCAGCTCACCACAGTCGGGATCCACCGGCACAGATACGCAGTATTTT.

This clone was observed a few times. V gene TRBV6-2 or TRBV6-3 combines with J gene TRBJ2-7; D remains ambiguous. This CDR3 is built from 13 residues. V lost 0 bases and J 3 bases, leaving 6 bases between the germline ends. CDR1 is MNHEY, CDR2 SVGEGT, per germline. The CDR3 DNA reads TGTGCCAGCAGTTACTCGGTCAGCTACGAGCAGTACTTC. Residues: CASSYSVSYEQYF.

The chain is built from TRBV6-5 and TRBJ1-3; a weak D match, TRBD1 (6 bases). CDR1 and CDR2 from the germline V gene are MNHEY and SVGAGI. The ends were cut back, 8 bases at V and 3 bases at J, with 14 bases in the middle. The CDR3 covers 14 residues. This CDR3 reads CASRIQGSGNTIYF. DNA of the CDR3: TGTGCCAGCCGCATCCAGGGGAGTGGAAACACCATATATTTT.

The chain couples TRBV18 to TRBJ2-7; perhaps TRBD1 as D (5 bases). V was clipped by 3 bases and J by 4 bases, with 13 bases between them. The CDR3 has 14 residues. Germline values: CDR1 KGHSH, CDR2 LQKENI. CDR3 sequence reads: CASSPVQGRYEQYF. Written as DNA, the CDR3 is TGTGCCAGCTCACCGGTGCAGGGTCGGTACGAGCAGTACTTC.

The chain couples TRBV30 to TRBJ2-3, with TRBD2 matching over 8 bases. Trimming took 0 bases from V and 5 from J; bases not matched to a gene: 10. The germline CDR1 and CDR2 sequences are GTSNPN and SVGIG (reference sequence). The CDR3 spans 16 residues. CDR3: CAWSVRRGGWVDTQYF. The CDR3 bases are TGTGCCTGGAGTGTTCGACGGGGGGGCTGGGTAGATACGCAGTATTTT.

The rearrangement joins TRBV30 to TRBJ2-3; no firm D call. CDR1 and CDR2 (germline): GTSNPN, SVGIG (reference sequence). Trimming left V 1 base short and J 0 bases short, with 8 bases between. The length of the CDR3 is 14 residues. CDR3 sequence: CAWSADTSTDTQYF. In DNA form, the CDR3 reads TGTGCCTGGAGTGCCGATACTAGCACAGATACGCAGTATTTT.

The chain uses TRBV11-2 and TRBJ2-7; 9 bases are a match to TRBD1. The CDR3 contains 14 residues. J gave up 0 bases and V 5 bases, and 2 bases lay outside the gene matches. The germline gives CDR1 SGHAT, CDR2 FQNNGV. The CDR3 region is CASSTTGGSYEQYF. The CDR3 DNA follows: TGTGCCAGCAGCACGACAGGGGGCTCCTACGAGCAGTACTTC.